A selection of T cell receptor beta chains follows, all from one sample in a study of T cell responses to AZD1222 COVID-19 vaccine. This table comes from immunoSEQ multiplex PCR, and its TCRdb copy is limited to in-frame clones, with some not included. Seen here are roughly 200,000 clones, approximately 92% observed once, and the top ten hold roughly 1%. The sequenced sample was peripheral blood, obtained 28 days after the second dose of the MenACWY control vaccine. These TCRs come from an adult who received the MenACWY meningococcal vaccine as a control. CDR3s include the opening cysteine and the closing phenylalanine or tryptophan. A D gene is named only where the DNA matches it firmly. Size tells how often a clone was seen (once, few, many) or the class of an expanded clone, and some rows leave it out.

d_call: TRBD1
cdr3_length: 14
j_call: TRBJ1-2
clone_size: once
v_call: TRBV6-5
cdr3_nt: TGTGCCAGCAGTTACAGGACAGGGCACTATGGCTACACCTTC
cdr3_aa: CASSYRTGHYGYTF

d_call: TRBD2
cdr3_length: 14
j_call: TRBJ2-3
clone_size: .
v_call: TRBV7-2
cdr3_nt: TGTGCCAGCAGCTTAGGACTAGCGTCGGATACGCAGTATTTT
cdr3_aa: CASSLGLASDTQYF

d_call: .
cdr3_length: 13
j_call: TRBJ1-1
clone_size: .
v_call: TRBV7-8
cdr3_nt: TGTGCCAGCAGCTCAACACAGAACACTGAAGCTTTCTTT
cdr3_aa: CASSSTQNTEAFF

d_call: .
cdr3_length: 16
j_call: TRBJ1-2
clone_size: .
v_call: TRBV23-1
cdr3_nt: TGCGCCAGCAGTCAGTTCATCGACCCCCATAACTATGGCTACACCTTC
cdr3_aa: CASSQFIDPHNYGYTF

d_call: .
cdr3_length: 12
j_call: TRBJ2-2
clone_size: .
v_call: TRBV7-7
cdr3_nt: TGTGCCAGCTTGGCGGACACCGGGGAGCTGTTTTTT
cdr3_aa: CASLADTGELFF

d_call: .
cdr3_length: 14
j_call: TRBJ1-6
clone_size: .
v_call: TRBV3-1/TRBV3-2
cdr3_nt: TGTGCCAGCAGCCATACAACTGCGAATTCACCCCTCCACTTT
cdr3_aa: CASSHTTANSPLHF

d_call: TRBD2
cdr3_length: 16
j_call: TRBJ2-5
clone_size: .
v_call: TRBV7-9
cdr3_nt: TGTGCCAGCAGCTCAATCTTAGCGGGGGCGGGTGAGACCCAGTACTTC
cdr3_aa: CASSSILAGAGETQYF

d_call: TRBD2
cdr3_length: 16
j_call: TRBJ2-2
clone_size: few
v_call: TRBV5-1
cdr3_nt: TGCGCCAGCAGCTTAGGACTAGCGGGGGGAACCGGGGAGCTGTTTTTT
cdr3_aa: CASSLGLAGGTGELFF

d_call: .
cdr3_length: 14
j_call: TRBJ1-1
clone_size: .
v_call: TRBV9
cdr3_nt: TGTGCCAGCAGCGTGGGCCATTTAAACACTGAAGCTTTCTTT
cdr3_aa: CASSVGHLNTEAFF

d_call: .
cdr3_length: 15
j_call: TRBJ1-3
clone_size: .
v_call: TRBV7-2
cdr3_nt: TGTGCCAGCAGCTTAGATAAGGGTAGTGGAAACACCATATATTTT
cdr3_aa: CASSLDKGSGNTIYF

d_call: .
cdr3_length: 12
j_call: TRBJ2-1
clone_size: .
v_call: TRBV29-1
cdr3_nt: TGCAGCGTTGACGGGGGCCGCAATGAGCAGTTCTTC
cdr3_aa: CSVDGGRNEQFF

d_call: .
cdr3_length: 15
j_call: TRBJ2-2
clone_size: once
v_call: TRBV28
cdr3_nt: TGTGCCAGCAGTTTATCCGGGGGGCGGACCGGGGAGCTGTTTTTT
cdr3_aa: CASSLSGGRTGELFF

d_call: .
cdr3_length: 14
j_call: TRBJ1-1
clone_size: .
v_call: TRBV3-1/TRBV3-2
cdr3_nt: TGTGCCAGCAGCCAAAGGGGGGAGAACACTGAAGCTTTCTTT
cdr3_aa: CASSQRGENTEAFF

d_call: .
cdr3_length: 12
j_call: TRBJ2-5
clone_size: .
v_call: TRBV11-2
cdr3_nt: TGTGCCAGCAGCTTAGGTAGAGAGACCCAGTACTTC
cdr3_aa: CASSLGRETQYF

d_call: .
cdr3_length: 14
j_call: TRBJ1-4
clone_size: .
v_call: TRBV18
cdr3_nt: TGTGCCAGCTCCCCTGGACAGACGTATGAAAAACTGTTTTTT
cdr3_aa: CASSPGQTYEKLFF

d_call: .
cdr3_length: 14
j_call: TRBJ1-5
clone_size: .
v_call: TRBV18
cdr3_nt: TGTGCCAGCTCTCCGGGGTATCGCAATCAGCCCCAGCATTTT
cdr3_aa: CASSPGYRNQPQHF

d_call: TRBD1
cdr3_length: 14
j_call: TRBJ2-5
clone_size: .
v_call: TRBV7-9
cdr3_nt: TGTGCCAGCAGCTTGGGACAGGGTTTAGAGACCCAGTACTTC
cdr3_aa: CASSLGQGLETQYF

d_call: .
cdr3_length: 16
j_call: TRBJ1-2
clone_size: .
v_call: TRBV25-1
cdr3_nt: TGTGCCAGCAGTGAAAGTGGGCATCTTTCGTACTATGGCTACACCTTC
cdr3_aa: CASSESGHLSYYGYTF

d_call: .
cdr3_length: 14
j_call: TRBJ2-1
clone_size: .
v_call: TRBV19
cdr3_nt: TGTGCCAGTAGTACTGGGGGAACAGGCCATGAGCAGTTCTTC
cdr3_aa: CASSTGGTGHEQFF

d_call: .
cdr3_length: 13
j_call: TRBJ1-1
clone_size: .
v_call: TRBV2
cdr3_nt: TGTGCCAGCAGCGTACAGGGGAACACTGAAGCTTTCTTT
cdr3_aa: CASSVQGNTEAFF

d_call: .
cdr3_length: 16
j_call: TRBJ1-4
clone_size: .
v_call: TRBV4-1
cdr3_nt: TGCGCCAGCAGCCAATCAACGGACAGACGTTTAGAAAAACTGTTTTTT
cdr3_aa: CASSQSTDRRLEKLFF

d_call: TRBD1
cdr3_length: 13
j_call: TRBJ2-7
clone_size: once
v_call: TRBV7-2
cdr3_nt: TGTGCCAGCAGGGCGACAGGGTACTACGAGCAGTACTTC
cdr3_aa: CASRATGYYEQYF

d_call: TRBD1
cdr3_length: 14
j_call: TRBJ1-2
clone_size: .
v_call: TRBV5-1
cdr3_nt: TGCGCCAGCAGTACAATTGACAGGGACTATGGCTACACCTTC
cdr3_aa: CASSTIDRDYGYTF

d_call: TRBD2
cdr3_length: 14
j_call: TRBJ2-3
clone_size: .
v_call: TRBV10-1
cdr3_nt: TGCGCCAGCAGTGAGTCAGGACTAGCGGGGAGGCCGATTTTT
cdr3_aa: CASSESGLAGRPIF

d_call: TRBD1
cdr3_length: 14
j_call: TRBJ2-7
clone_size: .
v_call: TRBV6-5
cdr3_nt: TGTGCCAGCAGTTACGGGACAGGCACCTACGAGCAGTACTTC
cdr3_aa: CASSYGTGTYEQYF

d_call: .
cdr3_length: 16
j_call: TRBJ2-7
clone_size: .
v_call: TRBV25-1
cdr3_nt: TGTGCCAGCAGTGAGTCACTAGGGTCGGGACGCGACGAGCAGTACTTC
cdr3_aa: CASSESLGSGRDEQYF

d_call: .
cdr3_length: 12
j_call: TRBJ2-1
clone_size: .
v_call: TRBV5-1
cdr3_nt: TGCGCCAGCAGTTATGACCAAACCGGGCAGTTCTTC
cdr3_aa: CASSYDQTGQFF

d_call: .
cdr3_length: 15
j_call: TRBJ1-6
clone_size: .
v_call: TRBV11-2
cdr3_nt: TGTGCCAGCAGCTTAGCGGCAGGGACGAATTCACCCCTCCACTTT
cdr3_aa: CASSLAAGTNSPLHF

d_call: .
cdr3_length: 15
j_call: TRBJ1-1
clone_size: .
v_call: TRBV4-3
cdr3_nt: TGCGCCAGCAGCCAGCAACAGGGAATGAACACTGAAGCTTTCTTT
cdr3_aa: CASSQQQGMNTEAFF

d_call: TRBD1
cdr3_length: 20
j_call: TRBJ2-2
clone_size: .
v_call: TRBV4-3
cdr3_nt: TGCGCCAGCAGCCAAGATCGACGACAGGGGTTCCATTTGAACACCGGGGAGCTGTTTTTT
cdr3_aa: CASSQDRRQGFHLNTGELFF

d_call: .
cdr3_length: 12
j_call: TRBJ2-2
clone_size: .
v_call: TRBV29-1
cdr3_nt: TGCAGCGTCGGACAGTACACCGGGGAGCTGTTTTTT
cdr3_aa: CSVGQYTGELFF

d_call: TRBD1
cdr3_length: 13
j_call: TRBJ1-1
clone_size: once
v_call: TRBV3-1/TRBV3-2
cdr3_nt: TGTGCCAGCAAAGGGACAGGTTACACTGAAGCTTTCTTT
cdr3_aa: CASKGTGYTEAFF

d_call: .
cdr3_length: 15
j_call: TRBJ2-7
clone_size: once
v_call: TRBV6-2/TRBV6-3
cdr3_nt: TGTGCCAGCAGTCGACCCGGGACAAAAGACTACGAGCAGTACTTC
cdr3_aa: CASSRPGTKDYEQYF

d_call: TRBD2
cdr3_length: 15
j_call: TRBJ2-7
clone_size: .
v_call: TRBV28
cdr3_nt: TGTGCCAGCCGTCCAGTGATAGCGGGGACCTACGAGCAGTACTTC
cdr3_aa: CASRPVIAGTYEQYF